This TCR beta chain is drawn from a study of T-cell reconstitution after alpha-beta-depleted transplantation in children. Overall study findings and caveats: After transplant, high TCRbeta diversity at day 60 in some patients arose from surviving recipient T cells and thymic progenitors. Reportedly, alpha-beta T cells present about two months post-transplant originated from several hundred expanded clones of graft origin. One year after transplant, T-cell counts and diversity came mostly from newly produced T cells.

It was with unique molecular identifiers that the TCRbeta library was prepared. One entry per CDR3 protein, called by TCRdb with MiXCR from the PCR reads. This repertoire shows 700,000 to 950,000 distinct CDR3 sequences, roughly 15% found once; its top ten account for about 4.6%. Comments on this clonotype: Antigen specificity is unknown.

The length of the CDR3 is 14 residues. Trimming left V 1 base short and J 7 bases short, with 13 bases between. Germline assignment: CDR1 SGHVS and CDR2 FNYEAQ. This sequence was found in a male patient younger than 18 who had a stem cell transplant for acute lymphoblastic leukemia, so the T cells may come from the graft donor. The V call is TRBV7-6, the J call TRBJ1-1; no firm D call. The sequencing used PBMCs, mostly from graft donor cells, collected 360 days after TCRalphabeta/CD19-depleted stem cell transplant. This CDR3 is CASSLGTAVGEAFF. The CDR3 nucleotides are TGTGCCAGCAGCTTAGGGACGGCCGTTGGTGAAGCTTTCTTT.